These T cell receptor beta chains were read from a single sample in a study of regulatory T cells in long-lasting Graves disease. TCRdb called the multiplex PCR reads again in MiXCR, with one record for every CDR3 protein. In the table there are more than 450,000 distinct CDR3 sequences, more than 10% of which are singletons. These data were also reused for a study on T cells in Graves' hyperthyroidism and ophthalmopathy.

Here the sequenced sample was peripheral blood mononuclear cells (PBMCs), taken at new diagnosis, from a patient treated with antithyroid drugs. The origin of the receptors is a woman younger than 45 with Graves disease. CDR3s include the opening cysteine and the closing phenylalanine or tryptophan.

v_call,cdr3_aa
TRBV20-1,CSAKHSGGYTF
TRBV6-1,CASGVAGGPRNEQFF
TRBV7-2,CASSSIGQGEDSPLHF
TRBV9,CASSVAAGGTDTQYF
TRBV20-1,CSARAWDGPGTQYF
TRBV11-2,CASSPTSGSGEQFF
TRBV12-3/TRBV12-4,CASSLGRSGELFF
TRBV11-2,CASSAPALGGQETQYF
TRBV6-1,CASSAGTGTGEQYF
TRBV3-1,CASSRGVDEQFF
TRBV6-2/TRBV6-3,CASSYSKLWITEAFF
TRBV6-1,CASSRTVWSNQPQHF
TRBV15,CATSRDPGRTEAFF
TRBV7-8,CASSLVGSAIEQFF
TRBV3-1,CASSQGWEGGSPLHF
TRBV12-5,CASLDREGTEAFF
TRBV4-3,CASSRELGGSTDTQYF
TRBV11-2,CASSRGGDTQYF
TRBV28,CASGGGQSYEQYF
TRBV4-1,CASSQGGTGDSYEQYF
TRBV6-1,CASSESRAGNIQYF
TRBV27,CASSIHGAPEKLFF
TRBV28,CASSLGDVNYEQYF
TRBV29-1,CSVARSYQETQYF
TRBV5-4,CASSLWTSGIQYF
TRBV6-1,CASRLLAGLYNEQFF
TRBV20-1,CSAAEHSGYNEQFF
TRBV7-9,CASSYPADPNQETQYF
TRBV11-3,CASATGATLRGELFF
TRBV7-2,CASSLGPGTGANEAFF
TRBV5-1,CASSLAGRAWKNIQYF
TRBV20-1,CSARTSGSGTNEQFF
TRBV18,CASWRTSGSETQYF
TRBV28,CASSRGEWQISYNEQFF
TRBV29-1,CSVITGELYNEQFF
TRBV20-1,CSARRTGTSSYNSPLHF
TRBV2,CASSENSGSTDTQYF